This TCR beta chain emerged from a study of beta chain features in type 1 diabetes. Expressed TCRB transcripts were sequenced, since all the RNA that had been isolated was reverse transcribed. The data were produced by immunoSEQ multiplex PCR, yet TCRdb's version contains in-frame clones alone and is incomplete. The sample gives over 700,000 clones, 17% of which show up once; 0.02% to 0.03% is in the top ten. The sequenced material came from naive CD4+ T cells from blood. The receptor comes from a woman aged 18-30 years in good health.

The CDR3 DNA reads TGTGCCAGCAGCAAAGGACTAGCGGGAGACACAGATACGCAGTATTTT. Translating gives CASSKGLAGDTDTQYF. The chain recombines TRBV21-1 with TRBJ2-3; the table calls TRBD2, which could not be checked here. TRBV21-1 constitutes a pseudogene. The CDR3 is 16 residues long.